The 27 T cell receptor beta chains below were found in one sample sequenced in a study of cytomegalovirus exposure and HLA in healthy donors. The method was immunoSEQ multiplex PCR; TCRdb's version includes in-frame clones alone and lacks a portion of them. The sample comprises 150,000 to 200,000 clones, roughly 83% of which are singletons, and more than 1.2% rests with the top ten. Sequencing was done on a sample of PBMCs. The receptor set was obtained from a woman under 30 in good health and CMV-seronegative.

This clone was recorded only once. The chain has TRBV2 and TRBJ2-2; TRBD1 might be the D (5 bases). Trimming took 6 bases from V and 1 from J, leaving 12 bases between them. The CDR3 has 15 residues. Germline values: CDR1 SNHLY, CDR2 FYNNEI. The CDR3 loop reads CASSRGAQNTGELFF. The CDR3 coding sequence is TGTGCCAGCAGCCGTGGGGCGCAGAACACCGGGGAGCTGTTTTTT. Filled out from reference TRBV2 and TRBJ2-2, the complete variable domain reads EPEVTQTPSHQVTQMGQEVILRCVPISNHLYFYWYRQILGQKVEFLVSFYNNEISEKSEIFDDQFSVERPDGSNFTLKIRSTKLEDSAMYFCASSRGAQNTGELFFGEGSRLTVL.

This rearrangement joins TRBV2 to TRBJ1-2; possibly TRBD1 for D (5 bases). This CDR3 has 12 amino acids. V was cut by 9 bases and J by 3 bases, with 11 bases left in between. Germline lookup yields CDR1 SNHLY and CDR2 FYNNEI. The CDR3: CASHVGDYGYTF. Written as DNA, the CDR3 is TGTGCCAGTCATGTAGGGGACTATGGCTACACCTTC.

The J gene is TRBJ2-1, the V gene TRBV13, with TRBD2 identical over 10 bases. CDR1 is PRHDT and CDR2 is FYEKMQ in the germline V gene (reference sequence). The CDR3 sequence is 17 residues long. Losses at the gene ends were 3 bases for V and 6 bases for J; bases not matched to a gene: 11. The CDR3 sequence: CASSLPSGRAGRNEQFF. In DNA form, the CDR3 reads TGTGCCAGCAGCTTGCCCAGCGGGAGGGCCGGGCGCAATGAGCAGTTCTTC.

The rearrangement uses TRBV5-1 and TRBJ2-3; TRBD1 aligns across 10 bases. Unmatched junction bases numbered 6, after V lost 4 bases and J lost 4 bases. Germline CDR1 SGHRS, CDR2 YFSETQ. The CDR3 is 15 amino acids. CDR3 in DNA: TGCGCCAGCAGCCCCGGGACAGGGGCGCCAGATACGCAGTATTTT. Its translation: CASSPGTGAPDTQYF.

The chain is built from TRBV5-1 and TRBJ2-3; 10 bases fit TRBD1. V lost 4 bases to trimming and J lost 5 bases; unmatched junction nucleotides: 1. The CDR3 has 13 amino acids. Germline CDR1 reads SGHRS; CDR2 reads YFSETQ. The CDR3 reads CASSRDRGDTQYF. The DNA for the CDR3 is TGCGCCAGCAGCCGGGACAGGGGAGATACGCAGTATTTT.

This clone came up once. The chain combines TRBV25-1 with TRBJ2-1, with 8 positions matching TRBD2. This CDR3 comprises 15 residues. Trimming took 7 bases from V and 9 from J; bases not matched to a gene: 14. The V gene's germline CDR1 is MGHDK and CDR2 SYGVNS. For the CDR3, the DNA is TGTGCCAGCACCGCAGGGACTAGTTTCTTCTCTGAGCAGTTCTTC. Encoded protein: CASTAGTSFFSEQFF. The variable domain in full, completed from reference TRBV25-1 and TRBJ2-1, reads EADIYQTPRYLVIGTGKKITLECSQTMGHDKMYWYQQDPGMELHLIHYSYGVNSTEKGDLSSESTVSRIRTEHFPLTLESARPSHTSQYLCASTAGTSFFSEQFFGPGTRLTVL.

J is TRBJ2-5 and V is TRBV5-1; TRBD1 might be the D (6 bases). Germline CDR1 is SGHRS and CDR2 is YFSETQ. The CDR3 covers 15 residues. V lost 4 bases and J 5 bases, leaving 18 bases between the germline ends. CDR3 in DNA: TGCGCCAGCAGCCCATCAGGGGTGAGGGGTGAGACCCAGTACTTC. Translating it yields CASSPSGVRGETQYF.

V usage is TRBV19 and J usage is TRBJ1-2; TRBD1 agrees at 11 bases. J gave up 6 bases and V 5 bases, and 8 bases lay outside the gene matches. This CDR3 spans 15 amino acids. Germline CDR1 is LNHDA and CDR2 is SQIVND (reference sequence). CDR3 nucleotides: TGTGCCAGTAGTTCAGGACAGGGGGCGATGGATGGCTACACCTTC. It yields the protein CASSSGQGAMDGYTF.

The genes are TRBV2 and TRBJ2-1; 7 nucleotides match TRBD2. From germline, CDR1 is SNHLY and CDR2 FYNNEI. V was pared by 10 bases and J by 9 bases, with 9 bases of the junction left unmatched. The CDR3 length is 12 residues. The CDR3 loop is CATRTREGEQFF. The CDR3 coding sequence is TGTGCCACCCGGACTAGAGAGGGTGAGCAGTTCTTC.

The V call is TRBV6-4, the J call TRBJ2-1; D might be TRBD1 (5 bases). Trimming shortened V by 6 bases and J by 4 bases, and 19 bases separated the two germline ends. CDR1 is MRHNA and CDR2 is SNTAGT in the germline V gene. There are 16 residues in the CDR3. This CDR3 is CASSENTGDGYNEQFF. CDR3 in DNA: TGTGCCAGCAGCGAAAATACAGGAGATGGGTACAATGAGCAGTTCTTC.

V and J are TRBV27 and TRBJ1-2; D unclear. V lost 2 bases and J lost 6, with 10 bases in between. Per germline, CDR1 MNHEY and CDR2 SMNVEV (reference sequence). The CDR3 covers 13 residues. The CDR3 nucleotides read TGTGCCAGCAGTTTAACCCAGCGGGATGGCTACACCTTC. It codes for CASSLTQRDGYTF.

The V gene is TRBV27, the J gene TRBJ2-7; tentatively, D is TRBD1 (6 bases). Trimming cost V 5 bases and J 3 bases, with 23 bases left between them. The CDR3 is made up of 17 amino acids. Per the germline V gene, CDR1 is MNHEY and CDR2 is SMNVEV (reference sequence). CDR3 nucleotides: TGTGCCAGCAGTCCCTCGCCCGACAGGATAATGTTCTACGAGCAGTACTTC. It yields the protein CASSPSPDRIMFYEQYF.

This clone was counted a single time. The chain has TRBV18 and TRBJ2-5; 9 bases agree with TRBD1. Germline V gene data show CDR1 as KGHSH and CDR2 as LQKENI. The CDR3 contains 19 residues. V shed 1 base, J shed 3 bases, and the junction held 15 bases outside the gene matches. The CDR3 DNA follows: TGTGCCAGCTCACCACGTTCGAGGACAGGGGTCCGGTCGGAAGAGACCCAGTACTTC. This encodes CASSPRSRTGVRSEETQYF.

The chain recombines TRBV6-5 with TRBJ2-3; 8 bases are a match to TRBD1. This CDR3 region has 15 residues. The germline V gene has CDR1 MNHEY and CDR2 SVGAGI. The DNA for the CDR3 is TGTTATGTCAGGGAACGACAGGGGACGTCAGATACGCAGTATTTT. Amino acid sequence: CYVRERQGTSDTQYF.

The rearrangement joins TRBV19 to TRBJ2-3; 10 bases map to TRBD2. V lost 1 base to trimming and J lost 8 bases; unmatched junction nucleotides: 18. Germline V gene sequence: CDR1 LNHDA, CDR2 SQIVND (reference sequence). This CDR3 is 19 amino acids long. Here the CDR3 DNA reads TGTGCCAGTAGTATAGTAGGGCTAGCGGGAGAAATCAAGATTGGTACGCAGTATTTT. As protein: CASSIVGLAGEIKIGTQYF. The full variable domain, in which reference TRBV19 and TRBJ2-3 provide the parts outside the CDR3, is DGGITQSPKYLFRKEGQNVTLSCEQNLNHDAMYWYRQDPGQGLRLIYYSQIVNDFQKGDIAEGYSVSREKKESFPLTVTSAQKNPTAFYLCASSIVGLAGEIKIGTQYFGPGTRLTVL.

The chain is built from TRBV10-2 and TRBJ1-2; 8 bases map to TRBD1. Trimming removed 3 bases from V and 6 bases from J; junction bases left unmatched: 15. The CDR3 spans 17 residues. From germline, CDR1 is WSHSY and CDR2 SAAADI. CDR3 loop: CASSDGIGDRGDDGYTF. The CDR3 nucleotides are TGCGCCAGCAGTGATGGGATCGGAGACAGGGGCGACGATGGCTACACCTTC.

The table lists this clone with a count of one. The rearrangement joins TRBV10-1 to TRBJ2-3; 7 nucleotides align to TRBD2. This CDR3 region has 15 residues. Germline-derived CDR1 and CDR2 are WNHNN and SYGVQD (reference sequence). Trimming cost V 4 bases and J 3 bases; bases outside gene matches: 7. CDR3 DNA sequence: TGCGCCAGCAGTGTTTCTCGCGGGGGTACAGATACGCAGTATTTT. As protein: CASSVSRGGTDTQYF.

This clone was recorded only once. The V and J genes are TRBV7-3 and TRBJ2-1; 13 bases are shared with TRBD2. The CDR3 covers 16 residues. After removal of 1 base from V and 8 bases from J, the junction contained 5 bases not matched to a gene. CDR1 is SGHTA and CDR2 is FQGTGA in the germline V gene. CDR3 sequence (DNA): TGTGCCAGCAGCTTAAGACTAGCGGGGGGCCGGGATGAGCAGTTCTTC. It is translated as CASSLRLAGGRDEQFF.

The chain has TRBV5-1 and TRBJ1-4, with 7 nucleotides matching TRBD1. CDR3 length: 15 residues. The germline CDR1 and CDR2 sequences are SGHRS and YFSETQ. J gave up 0 bases and V 6 bases, and 5 bases lay outside the gene matches. CDR3 region: CASNQGGTTNEKLFF. The CDR3 DNA reads TGCGCCAGCAATCAGGGGGGAACAACTAATGAAAAACTGTTTTTT.

This clone came up a few times. The chain employs TRBV6-1 and TRBJ2-7; the D gene is possibly TRBD1 (5 bases). The V end was cut by 6 bases, the J end by 1 base, with 10 bases between. From germline, CDR1 is MNHNS and CDR2 SASEGT. The CDR3 is 13 amino acids. In DNA form, the CDR3 reads TGTGCCAGCAGACCGACAGCGTCCTACGAGCAGTACTTC. It translates to CASRPTASYEQYF.

J is TRBJ2-1 and V is TRBV27; maybe TRBD1 (6 bases). The CDR3 spans 13 residues. Trimming cost V 6 bases and J 12 bases, with 18 bases left between them. Germline V gene data show CDR1 as MNHEY and CDR2 as SMNVEV (reference sequence). CDR3 nucleotide sequence: TGTGCCAGCAGAAAAACAGGGTCACATGGGCAGTTCTTC. The encoded protein is CASRKTGSHGQFF.

J is TRBJ2-1 and V is TRBV7-9; the match to TRBD1 covers 7 bases. J was trimmed by 5 bases and V by 5 bases; bases with no gene match: 15. The CDR3 contains 17 residues. Per germline, CDR1 SEHNR and CDR2 FQNEAQ (reference sequence). The CDR3 DNA is TGTGCCAGCAGCCTTTCGACAGGGACAACGAAAAACAATGAGCAGTTCTTC. Protein sequence: CASSLSTGTTKNNEQFF.

This clone was observed a single time. Other DNA sequences in this sample translate to the same CDR3. The rearrangement joins TRBV6-5 to TRBJ2-1; 8 bases align to TRBD2. V shed 2 bases, J shed 3 bases, and the junction held 3 bases outside the gene matches. Germline V gene lookup returns CDR1 MNHEY and CDR2 SVGAGI. The length of the CDR3 is 15 residues. In DNA, the CDR3 is TGTGCCAGCAGTTACAGCGGGAGAGACTACAATGAGCAGTTCTTC. Translation: CASSYSGRDYNEQFF.

This rearrangement joins TRBV5-6 to TRBJ2-7, with 7 positions matching TRBD2. The CDR3 sequence is 14 residues long. With 2 bases clipped from V and 1 base from J, the junction kept 3 bases outside the gene matches. Germline lookup yields CDR1 SGHDT and CDR2 YYEEEE. The CDR3 reads CASSFPAGSYEQYF. The CDR3, as DNA: TGTGCCAGCAGCTTCCCAGCGGGGTCCTACGAGCAGTACTTC.

The chain couples TRBV5-6 to TRBJ1-5; TRBD1 might be the D (6 bases). Germline V gives CDR1 SGHDT, CDR2 YYEEEE. This CDR3 has 14 residues. Trimming cost V 2 bases and J 1 base, with 7 bases left between them. CDR3 coding DNA: TGTGCCAGCAGCTTCGGACAGAGCAATCAGCCCCAGCATTTT. It codes for CASSFGQSNQPQHF.

The rearrangement uses TRBV7-2 and TRBJ2-7; 13 bases match TRBD2. Germline CDR1 reads SGHTA; CDR2 reads FQGNSA. V was clipped by 6 bases and J by 4 bases; unmatched bases: 0. The CDR3 runs to 13 residues. CDR3 loop: CASRLAGGYEQYF. DNA for the CDR3: TGTGCCAGCAGACTAGCGGGGGGGTACGAGCAGTACTTC.

V gene TRBV10-2 combines with J gene TRBJ1-5; TRBD1 might be the D (5 bases). The V end lost 3 bases, the J end lost 1 base, and 10 bases lay between the germline ends. Germline V gene lookup returns CDR1 WSHSY and CDR2 SAAADI. CDR3 length: 15 residues. In DNA form, the CDR3 reads TGCGCCAGCAGTGATGAGACAGTGAGCAATCAGCCCCAGCATTTT. Its protein product is CASSDETVSNQPQHF.